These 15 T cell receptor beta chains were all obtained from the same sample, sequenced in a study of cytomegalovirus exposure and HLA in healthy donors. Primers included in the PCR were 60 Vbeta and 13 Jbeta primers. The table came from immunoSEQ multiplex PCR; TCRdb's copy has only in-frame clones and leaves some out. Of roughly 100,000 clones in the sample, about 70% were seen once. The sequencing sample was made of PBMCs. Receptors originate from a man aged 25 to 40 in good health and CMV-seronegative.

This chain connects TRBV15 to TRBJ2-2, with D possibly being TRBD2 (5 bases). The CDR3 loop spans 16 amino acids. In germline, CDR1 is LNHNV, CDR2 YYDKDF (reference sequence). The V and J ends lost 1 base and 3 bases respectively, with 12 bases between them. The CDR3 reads CATSRGAGSDTGELFF. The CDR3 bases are TGTGCCACCAGCAGAGGGGCGGGCTCAGACACCGGGGAGCTGTTTTTT.

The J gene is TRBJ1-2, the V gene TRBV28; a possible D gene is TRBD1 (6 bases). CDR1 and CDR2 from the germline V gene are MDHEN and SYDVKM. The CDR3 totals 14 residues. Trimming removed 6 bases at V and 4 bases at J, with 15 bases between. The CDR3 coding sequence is TGTGCCAGCAGCCCTGCCCGCAGGGGCTATGGCTACACCTTC. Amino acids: CASSPARRGYGYTF.

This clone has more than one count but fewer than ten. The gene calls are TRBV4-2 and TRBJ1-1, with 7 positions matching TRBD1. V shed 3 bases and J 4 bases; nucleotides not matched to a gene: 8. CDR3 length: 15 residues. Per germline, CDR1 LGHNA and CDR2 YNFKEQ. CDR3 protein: CASSQEGARITEAFF. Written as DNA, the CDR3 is TGTGCCAGCAGCCAGGAGGGGGCAAGGATCACTGAAGCTTTCTTT.

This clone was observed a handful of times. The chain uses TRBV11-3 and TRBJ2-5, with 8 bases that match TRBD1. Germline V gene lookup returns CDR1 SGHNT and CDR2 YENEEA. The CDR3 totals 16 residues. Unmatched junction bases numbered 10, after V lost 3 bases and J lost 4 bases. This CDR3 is CASSFLGQGRAETQYF. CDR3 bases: TGTGCCAGCAGCTTCTTAGGACAGGGTAGGGCAGAGACCCAGTACTTC.

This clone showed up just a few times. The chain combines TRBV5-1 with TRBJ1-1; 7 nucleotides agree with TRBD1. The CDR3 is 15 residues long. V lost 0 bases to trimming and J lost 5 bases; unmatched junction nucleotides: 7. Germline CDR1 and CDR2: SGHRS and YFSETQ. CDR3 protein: CASSLDLGTATEAFF. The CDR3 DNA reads TGCGCCAGCAGCTTGGACCTGGGGACAGCAACTGAAGCTTTCTTT. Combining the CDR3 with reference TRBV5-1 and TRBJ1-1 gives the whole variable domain KAGVTQTPRYLIKTRGQQVTLSCSPISGHRSVSWYQQTPGQGLQFLFEYFSETQRNKGNFPGRFSGRQFSNSRSEMNVSTLELGDSALYLCASSLDLGTATEAFFGQGTRLTVV.

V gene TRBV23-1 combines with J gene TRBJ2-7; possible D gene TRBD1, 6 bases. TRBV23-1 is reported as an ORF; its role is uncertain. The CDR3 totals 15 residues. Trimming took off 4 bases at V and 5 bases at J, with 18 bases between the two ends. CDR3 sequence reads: CASSPKNRVFHEQYF. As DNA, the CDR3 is TGCGCCAGCAGTCCTAAAAACAGGGTATTCCACGAGCAGTACTTC.

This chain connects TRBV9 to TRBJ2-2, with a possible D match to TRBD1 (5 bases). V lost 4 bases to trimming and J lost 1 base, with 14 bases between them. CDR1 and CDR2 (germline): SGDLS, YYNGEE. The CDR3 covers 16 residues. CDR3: CASSIDSPQNTGELFF. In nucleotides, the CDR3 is TGTGCCAGCAGCATTGACAGTCCCCAGAACACCGGGGAGCTGTTTTTT.

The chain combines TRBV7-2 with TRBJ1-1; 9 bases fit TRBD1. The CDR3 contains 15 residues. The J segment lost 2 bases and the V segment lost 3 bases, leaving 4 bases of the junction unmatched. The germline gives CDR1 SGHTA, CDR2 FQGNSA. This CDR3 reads CASSLGQGINTEAFF. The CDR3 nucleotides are TGTGCCAGCAGCTTGGGACAGGGAATAAACACTGAAGCTTTCTTT.

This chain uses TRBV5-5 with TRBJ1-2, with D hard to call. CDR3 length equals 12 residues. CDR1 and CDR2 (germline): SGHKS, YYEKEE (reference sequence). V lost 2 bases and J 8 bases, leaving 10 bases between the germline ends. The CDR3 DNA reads TGTGCCAGCAGCTTCTCGTCAGGAGGCTACACCTTC. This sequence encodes CASSFSSGGYTF.

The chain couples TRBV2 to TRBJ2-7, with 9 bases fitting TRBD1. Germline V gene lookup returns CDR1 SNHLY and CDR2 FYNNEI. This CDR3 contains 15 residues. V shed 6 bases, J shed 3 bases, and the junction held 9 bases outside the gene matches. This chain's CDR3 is CASRSGQGIYYEQYF. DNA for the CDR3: TGTGCCAGCAGAAGCGGACAGGGGATCTACTACGAGCAGTACTTC. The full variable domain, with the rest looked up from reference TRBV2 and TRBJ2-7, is EPEVTQTPSHQVTQMGQEVILRCVPISNHLYFYWYRQILGQKVEFLVSFYNNEISEKSEIFDDQFSVERPDGSNFTLKIRSTKLEDSAMYFCASRSGQGIYYEQYFGPGTRLTVT.

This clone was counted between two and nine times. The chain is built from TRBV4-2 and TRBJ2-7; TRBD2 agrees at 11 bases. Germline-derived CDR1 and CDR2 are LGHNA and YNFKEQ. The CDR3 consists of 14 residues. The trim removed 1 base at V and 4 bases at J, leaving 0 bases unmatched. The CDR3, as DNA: TGTGCCAGCAGCCAAGCTAGCGGGGGGTACGAGCAGTACTTC. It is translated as CASSQASGGYEQYF.

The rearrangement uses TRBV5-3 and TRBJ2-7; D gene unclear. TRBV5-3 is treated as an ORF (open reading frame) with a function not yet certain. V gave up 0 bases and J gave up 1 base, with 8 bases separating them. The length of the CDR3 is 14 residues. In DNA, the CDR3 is TGTGCCAGAAGCTTGGTTGGCCCTTCCTACGAGCAGTACTTC. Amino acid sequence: CARSLVGPSYEQYF.

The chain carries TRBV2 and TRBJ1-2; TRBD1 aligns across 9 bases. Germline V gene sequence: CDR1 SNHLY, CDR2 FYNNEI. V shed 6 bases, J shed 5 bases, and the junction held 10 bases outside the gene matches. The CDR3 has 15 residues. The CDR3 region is CASRQARQGEYGYTF. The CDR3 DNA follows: TGTGCCAGCAGACAAGCCCGACAGGGGGAATATGGCTACACCTTC. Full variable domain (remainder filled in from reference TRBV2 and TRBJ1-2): EPEVTQTPSHQVTQMGQEVILRCVPISNHLYFYWYRQILGQKVEFLVSFYNNEISEKSEIFDDQFSVERPDGSNFTLKIRSTKLEDSAMYFCASRQARQGEYGYTFGSGTRLTVV.

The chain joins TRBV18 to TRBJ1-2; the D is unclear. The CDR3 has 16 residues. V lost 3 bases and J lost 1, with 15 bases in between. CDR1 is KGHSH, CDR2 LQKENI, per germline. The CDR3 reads CASSPTPAGDNYGYTF. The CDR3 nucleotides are TGTGCCAGCTCACCTACCCCGGCAGGTGATAACTATGGCTACACCTTC.

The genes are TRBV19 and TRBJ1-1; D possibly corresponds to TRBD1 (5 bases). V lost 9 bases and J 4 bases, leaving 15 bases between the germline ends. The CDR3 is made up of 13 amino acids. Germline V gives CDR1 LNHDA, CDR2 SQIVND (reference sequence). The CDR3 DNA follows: TGTGCCAGCGGGAGAAGGGGCGGCACTGAAGCTTTCTTT. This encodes CASGRRGGTEAFF.